The sequence of this T cell receptor (beta chain) was determined in a study of blood T cells in healthy people across ages. For the study at large: Template switching picked up about one barcoded beta molecule for each two T cells.

Donors ranged from roughly 6 to 90 years old and were healthy Caucasians in Russia. The authors ran a second PCR of roughly 6 to 12 cycles using a sample-barcoded 5' primer and a J-beta primer mix. Each of the cDNA molecules was tagged by a template-switch adaptor with 12 random nucleotides. There were at least 2.5 million CDR3-containing paired-end reads obtained from each sample. In TCRdb, the 5' RACE reads were re-called with MiXCR into one record per CDR3 protein. The data show 1.5 million to 2 million distinct CDR3 sequences, roughly two fifths seen once. The CDR3 consists of 14 residues. The ends were cut back, 5 bases at V and 4 bases at J, with 15 bases in the middle.

Source material: blood. The TCR originated in a human donor in good health. V and J are TRBV12-3 or TRBV12-4 and TRBJ2-7; maybe TRBD2 (6 bases). CDR3 nucleotides: TGTGCCAGCAGTAGGGGACGGGGGTTTTACGAGCAGTACTTC. It translates to CASSRGRGFYEQYF.